A single TCR beta chain is shown here with its context. Mismatch with germline at one junction end may stem from a read error. This entry comes from a study of blood T cell repertoires in COVID-19. Study-level information: Spain, Italy and the United States supplied samples that represented acute and convalescent COVID-19. From T cells, B-cell-depleted T cells, or PBMCs came the material, which was cDNA or gDNA.

The CDR3 is made up of 17 amino acids. CDR1 and CDR2 (germline): SSHAT, FNYEAQ (reference sequence). Authors' processing steps: Nucleated cell number was recorded as an estimate derived from reference gene primer amplification. TCRdb's table, derived via immunoSEQ multiplex PCR, lists solely in-frame clones and lacks some. V and J calls and clone size come straight from that table; D and trimming were deduced from the DNA. The sample has roughly 410,000 clones; approximately 89% are singletons. This chain joins TRBV7-7 and TRBJ1-1; 7 nucleotides align to TRBD1. The source is a woman in her thirties or forties with COVID-19, enrolled during active disease. The sample was peripheral blood. Written as DNA, the CDR3 is TGTGCTAGCAGCCCCCTACAACTAGGAGGGGGCAACACTGAAGCTTTCTTT. As protein: CASSPLQLGGGNTEAFF.